These T cell receptor beta chains were read from a single sample in a study of blood T cell repertoires in COVID-19. Generated by immunoSEQ multiplex PCR, the TCRdb table keeps only in-frame clones and is missing some. The sample includes about 130,000 clones, approximately 90% seen only once; the top ten take around 4.5%. Material for sequencing was peripheral blood. The origin of the receptors is a man aged 60 to 69 with COVID-19, enrolled during active disease. Both conserved end residues are part of each CDR3. The D gene is left open where the match is weak. Clone size is given for some rows only: seen once, a few or many times, or a class if the clone is expanded.

clone_size	j_call	d_call	v_call	cdr3_aa	cdr3_nt
.	TRBJ1-5	TRBD1	TRBV18	CASSPLPPSAGGQPQHF	TGTGCCAGCTCACCATTACCACCGAGTGCAGGGGGGCAGCCCCAGCATTTT
once	TRBJ2-7	TRBD2	TRBV5-4	CASSLAGLAGGRDEQYF	TGTGCCAGCAGCTTGGCCGGTTTAGCGGGGGGCCGGGACGAGCAGTACTTC
.	TRBJ1-5	.	TRBV4-1	CASSQDQVAFQPQHF	TGCGCCAGCAGCCAAGATCAAGTCGCGTTTCAGCCCCAGCATTTT
.	TRBJ1-2	.	TRBV6-4	CASSQGPGESGYTF	TGTGCCAGCAGCCAAGGTCCCGGGGAAAGTGGCTACACCTTC
.	TRBJ1-5	.	TRBV28	CASSSGTKGQPQHF	TGTGCCAGCAGTTCCGGGACAAAAGGGCAGCCCCAGCATTTT
.	TRBJ1-5	.	TRBV28	CASRFYSNQPQHF	TGTGCCAGCAGGTTCTATAGCAATCAGCCCCAGCATTTT
.	TRBJ1-2	TRBD1	TRBV30	CAWSANLRTGIYGYTF	TGTGCCTGGAGCGCTAACCTGAGGACAGGGATATATGGCTACACCTTC
few	TRBJ1-3	.	TRBV2	CASTSISSGNTIYF	TGTGCCAGCACCTCGATCAGCTCTGGAAACACCATATATTTT
.	TRBJ1-4	.	TRBV11-1	CASSRQPWDEKLFF	TGTGCCAGCAGTCGACAGCCGTGGGATGAAAAACTGTTTTTT
.	TRBJ1-2	TRBD1	TRBV19	CASKPTGLHGYTF	TGTGCCAGTAAGCCGACAGGGCTCCATGGCTACACCTTC
.	TRBJ2-7	TRBD1	TRBV6-5	CASSYPPGQGPYEQYF	TGTGCCAGCAGTTATCCGCCGGGACAGGGCCCCTACGAGCAGTACTTC
.	TRBJ1-6	TRBD1	TRBV7-8	CASSLASQGVGNSPLHF	TGTGCCAGCAGCTTAGCGAGTCAGGGGGTCGGAAATTCACCCCTCCACTTT